This TCR beta chain is from a study of cytomegalovirus exposure and HLA in healthy donors. Nominally healthy donors were sampled, though unrecorded immune exposures were likely. Findings and limits, study-wide: Likely technical artifact: a cluster of highly shared sequence variants. Later analysis identified a missense DCLRE1C variant that was linked to TCR beta V- and J-gene trimming. Earlier findings revealed that most TCR beta V segments proved productive either about 87% or about 30% of the time.

The PCR employed 60 Vbeta primers together with 13 Jbeta primers. TCRdb's table, derived via immunoSEQ multiplex PCR, lists solely in-frame clones and lacks some. The sample has 100,000 to 120,000 clones, more than 70% seen once. The V end lost 6 bases, the J end lost 1 base, and 9 bases lay between the germline ends. Per the germline V gene, CDR1 is ENHRY and CDR2 is SYGVKD. The CDR3 extends over 14 amino acids. This clone was detected only a few times. Its antigen remains unknown. The chain is built from TRBV10-3 and TRBJ2-2; maybe TRBD1 (6 bases). The TCR sequence derives from a woman aged 60-70 years in good health and CMV-seropositive. The sequencing input was PBMCs. The CDR3: CAIRVTGNTGELFF. The CDR3 region has the DNA TGTGCCATCAGAGTGACAGGGAACACCGGGGAGCTGTTTTTT.